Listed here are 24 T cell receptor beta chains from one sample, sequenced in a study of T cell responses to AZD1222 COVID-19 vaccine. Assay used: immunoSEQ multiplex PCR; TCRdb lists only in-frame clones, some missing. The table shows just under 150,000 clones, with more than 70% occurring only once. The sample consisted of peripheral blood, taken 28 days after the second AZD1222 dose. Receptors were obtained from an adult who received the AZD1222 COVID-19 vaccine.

CDR3 DNA: TGTGCCAGCAGCGTAGAGGGTGCGGGACCTACCGGGGAGCTGTTTTTT. It codes for CASSVEGAGPTGELFF. V and J are TRBV9 and TRBJ2-2, with D possibly being TRBD2 (6 bases). This CDR3 has 16 residues. Germline V CDR1 and CDR2: SGDLS, YYNGEE. V lost 0 bases and J lost 5, with 14 bases in between.

CDR3 DNA sequence: TGTGCCAGCAGTTCGGAGGACTCCTACGAGCAGTACTTC. Translation: CASSSEDSYEQYF. This chain connects TRBV6-2 or TRBV6-3 to TRBJ2-7; tentative D call: TRBD2 (5 bases). The CDR3 covers 13 residues. Germline values: CDR1 MNHEY, CDR2 SVGEGT. Trimming stripped 4 bases from V and 0 bases from J, with 7 bases between.

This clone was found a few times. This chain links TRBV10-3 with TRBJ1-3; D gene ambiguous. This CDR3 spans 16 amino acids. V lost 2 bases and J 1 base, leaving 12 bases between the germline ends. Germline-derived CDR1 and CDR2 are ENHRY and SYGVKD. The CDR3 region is CAISEESPRSGNTIYF. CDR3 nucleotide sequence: TGTGCCATCAGTGAGGAGAGCCCAAGATCTGGAAACACCATATATTTT.

This chain's CDR3 is CASRGRTEAFF. CDR3 DNA: TGTGCCAGCAGAGGACGGACTGAAGCTTTCTTT. This chain links TRBV6-5 with TRBJ1-1, with D unresolved. The CDR3 contains 11 residues. CDR1 and CDR2 from the germline V gene are MNHEY and SVGAGI. V was trimmed by 6 bases and J by 5 bases, leaving 7 bases between them.

The CDR3 region has the DNA TGTGCCACCAAGGACAGGGCGCAATCACCCCTCCACTTT. Its protein product is CATKDRAQSPLHF. The rearrangement joins TRBV19 to TRBJ1-6, with 8 bases identical to TRBD1. V shed 10 bases and J 10 bases; nucleotides not matched to a gene: 9. Germline CDR1 is LNHDA and CDR2 is SQIVND (reference sequence). CDR3 size: 13 residues.

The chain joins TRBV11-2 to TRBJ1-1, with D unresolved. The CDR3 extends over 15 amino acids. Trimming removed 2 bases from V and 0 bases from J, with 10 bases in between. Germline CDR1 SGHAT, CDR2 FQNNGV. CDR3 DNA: TGTGCCAGCAGCTTACGGCCACCCATGAACACTGAAGCTTTCTTT. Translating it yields CASSLRPPMNTEAFF.

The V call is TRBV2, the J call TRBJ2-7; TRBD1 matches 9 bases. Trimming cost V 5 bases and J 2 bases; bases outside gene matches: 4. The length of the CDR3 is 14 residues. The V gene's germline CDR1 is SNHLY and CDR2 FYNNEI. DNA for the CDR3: TGTGCCAGCAGTACCGGGACAGGGACCTACGAGCAGTACTTC. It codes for CASSTGTGTYEQYF.

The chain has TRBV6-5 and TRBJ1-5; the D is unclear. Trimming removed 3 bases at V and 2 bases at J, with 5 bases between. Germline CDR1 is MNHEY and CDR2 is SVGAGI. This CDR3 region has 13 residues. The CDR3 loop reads CASSYGGNQPQHF. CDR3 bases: TGTGCCAGCAGTTATGGGGGCAATCAGCCCCAGCATTTT.

As DNA, the CDR3 is TGTGCCAGCAATGACGCGAACACCGGGGAGCTGTTTTTT. Its protein is CASNDANTGELFF. The J gene is TRBJ2-2, the V gene TRBV5-4; D is ambiguous. Deletions cut 6 bases from V and 0 bases from J, with 6 bases between. Per the germline V gene, CDR1 is SGHNT and CDR2 is YYREEE (reference sequence). The CDR3 loop spans 13 amino acids.

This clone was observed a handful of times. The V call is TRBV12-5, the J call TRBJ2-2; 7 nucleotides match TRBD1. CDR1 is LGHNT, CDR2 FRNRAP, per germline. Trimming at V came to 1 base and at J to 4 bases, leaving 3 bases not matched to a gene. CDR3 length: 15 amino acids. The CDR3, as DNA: TGTGCTAGTGGTTTGGGACAGGGTTTCACCGGGGAGCTGTTTTTT. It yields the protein CASGLGQGFTGELFF. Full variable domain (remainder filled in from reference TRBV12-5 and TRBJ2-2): DARVTQTPRHKVTEMGQEVTMRCQPILGHNTVFWYRQTMMQGLELLAYFRNRAPLDDSGMPKDRFSAEMPDATLATLKIQPSEPRDSAVYFCASGLGQGFTGELFFGEGSRLTVL.

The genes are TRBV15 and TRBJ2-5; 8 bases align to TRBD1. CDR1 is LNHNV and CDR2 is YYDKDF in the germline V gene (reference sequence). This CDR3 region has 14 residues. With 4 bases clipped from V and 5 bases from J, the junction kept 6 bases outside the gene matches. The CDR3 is CATSTRQGMETQYF. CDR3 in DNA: TGTGCCACCAGCACCCGACAGGGGATGGAGACCCAGTACTTC.

CDR3 DNA sequence: TGTGCCAGCAGGAGACACCTGAACACTGAAGCTTTCTTT. This translates into CASRRHLNTEAFF. V is TRBV5-4 and J is TRBJ1-1, with unresolved D. This CDR3 spans 13 amino acids. The germline V gene has CDR1 SGHNT and CDR2 YYREEE (reference sequence). The V end lost 5 bases, the J end lost 0 bases, and 8 bases lay between the germline ends.

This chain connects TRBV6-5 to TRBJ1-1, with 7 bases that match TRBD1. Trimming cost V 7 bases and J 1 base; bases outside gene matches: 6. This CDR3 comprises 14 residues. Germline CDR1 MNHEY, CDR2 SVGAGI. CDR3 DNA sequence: TGTGCCAGCAATCGGCGGGACAGGAACACTGAAGCTTTCTTT. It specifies CASNRRDRNTEAFF.

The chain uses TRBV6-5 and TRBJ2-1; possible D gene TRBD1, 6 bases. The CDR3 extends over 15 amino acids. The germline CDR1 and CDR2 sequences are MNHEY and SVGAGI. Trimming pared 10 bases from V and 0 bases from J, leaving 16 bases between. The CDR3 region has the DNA TGTGCCACCAGGCTCGACAGGAGCTCCTACAATGAGCAGTTCTTC. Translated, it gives CATRLDRSSYNEQFF.

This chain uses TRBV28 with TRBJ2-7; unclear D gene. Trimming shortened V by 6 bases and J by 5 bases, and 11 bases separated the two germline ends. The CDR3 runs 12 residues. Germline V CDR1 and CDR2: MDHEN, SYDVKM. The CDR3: CASSPDWDEQYF. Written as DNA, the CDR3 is TGTGCCAGCAGCCCTGATTGGGACGAGCAGTACTTC.

The CDR3 bases are TGTGCCAGCAGTTTAGGGCTCTTCTCTGGGGCCAACGTCCTGACTTTC. It yields the protein CASSLGLFSGANVLTF. This chain connects TRBV28 to TRBJ2-6; D remains ambiguous. Trimming left V 2 bases short and J 0 bases short, with 8 bases between. Germline V CDR1 and CDR2: MDHEN, SYDVKM. The CDR3 sequence is 16 residues long.

The CDR3 DNA reads TGTGCCTGGAGTGGACTGGGGTCTGAAGCTTTCTTT. Protein product: CAWSGLGSEAFF. The J gene is TRBJ1-1, the V gene TRBV30; D ambiguous. This CDR3 region has 12 residues. Trimming removed 1 base at V and 6 bases at J, with 9 bases between. In germline, CDR1 is GTSNPN, CDR2 SVGIG (reference sequence).

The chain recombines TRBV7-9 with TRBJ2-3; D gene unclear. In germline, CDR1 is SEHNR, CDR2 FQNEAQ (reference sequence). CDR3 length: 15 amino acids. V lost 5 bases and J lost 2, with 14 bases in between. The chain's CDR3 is CASSPALPDTDTQYF. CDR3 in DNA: TGTGCCAGCAGCCCTGCCTTGCCAGACACAGATACGCAGTATTTT.

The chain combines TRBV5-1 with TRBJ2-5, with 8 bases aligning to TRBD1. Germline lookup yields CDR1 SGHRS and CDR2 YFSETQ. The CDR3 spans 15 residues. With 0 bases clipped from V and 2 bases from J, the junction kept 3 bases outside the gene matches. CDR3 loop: CASSLVYRGQETQYF. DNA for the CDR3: TGCGCCAGCAGCTTGGTTTACAGGGGGCAAGAGACCCAGTACTTC.

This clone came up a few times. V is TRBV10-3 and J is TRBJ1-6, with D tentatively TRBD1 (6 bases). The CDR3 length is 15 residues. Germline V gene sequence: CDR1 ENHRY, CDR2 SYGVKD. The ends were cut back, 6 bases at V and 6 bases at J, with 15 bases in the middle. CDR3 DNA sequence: TGTGCCATCAGCTCCGGACAGAGCGGTAATTCACCCCTCCACTTT. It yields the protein CAISSGQSGNSPLHF.

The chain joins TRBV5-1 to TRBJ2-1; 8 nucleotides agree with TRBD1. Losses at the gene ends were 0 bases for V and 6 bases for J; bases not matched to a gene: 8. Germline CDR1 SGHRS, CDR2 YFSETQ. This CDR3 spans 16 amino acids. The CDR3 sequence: CASSLAAQGAGNEQFF. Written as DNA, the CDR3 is TGCGCCAGCAGCTTGGCCGCCCAGGGGGCCGGCAATGAGCAGTTCTTC. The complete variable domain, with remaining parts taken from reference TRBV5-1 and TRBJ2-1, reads KAGVTQTPRYLIKTRGQQVTLSCSPISGHRSVSWYQQTPGQGLQFLFEYFSETQRNKGNFPGRFSGRQFSNSRSEMNVSTLELGDSALYLCASSLAAQGAGNEQFFGPGTRLTVL.

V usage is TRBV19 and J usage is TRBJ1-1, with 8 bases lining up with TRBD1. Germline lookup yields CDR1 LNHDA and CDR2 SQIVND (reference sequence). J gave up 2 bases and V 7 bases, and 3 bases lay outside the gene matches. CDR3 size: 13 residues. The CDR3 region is CASKTGGNTEAFF. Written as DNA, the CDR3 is TGTGCCAGTAAAACAGGGGGAAACACTGAAGCTTTCTTT.

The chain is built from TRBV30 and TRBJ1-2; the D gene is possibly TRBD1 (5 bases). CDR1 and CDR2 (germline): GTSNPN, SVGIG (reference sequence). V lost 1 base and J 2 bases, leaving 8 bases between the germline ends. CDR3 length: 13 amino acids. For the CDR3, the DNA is TGTGCCTGGAGTGACGACAGAAACTATGGCTACACCTTC. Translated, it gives CAWSDDRNYGYTF.

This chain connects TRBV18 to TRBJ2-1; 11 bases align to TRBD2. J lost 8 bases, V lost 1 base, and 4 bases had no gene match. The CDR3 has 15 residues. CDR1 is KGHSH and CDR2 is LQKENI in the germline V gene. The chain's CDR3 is CASSPLAGGFDEQFF. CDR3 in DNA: TGTGCCAGCTCACCACTAGCGGGGGGGTTCGATGAGCAGTTCTTC.